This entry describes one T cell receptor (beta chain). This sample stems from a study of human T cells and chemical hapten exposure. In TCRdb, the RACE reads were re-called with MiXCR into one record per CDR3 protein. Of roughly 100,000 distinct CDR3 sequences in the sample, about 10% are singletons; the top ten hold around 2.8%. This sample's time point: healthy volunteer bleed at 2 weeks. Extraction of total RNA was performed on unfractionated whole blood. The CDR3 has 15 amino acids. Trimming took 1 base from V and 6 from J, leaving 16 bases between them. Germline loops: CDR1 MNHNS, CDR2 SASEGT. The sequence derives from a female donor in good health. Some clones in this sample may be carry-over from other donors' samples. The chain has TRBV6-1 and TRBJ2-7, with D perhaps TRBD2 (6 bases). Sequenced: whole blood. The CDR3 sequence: CASSEGAWRRGEQYF. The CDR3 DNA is TGTGCCAGCAGTGAAGGAGCGTGGCGGCGGGGCGAGCAGTACTTC.